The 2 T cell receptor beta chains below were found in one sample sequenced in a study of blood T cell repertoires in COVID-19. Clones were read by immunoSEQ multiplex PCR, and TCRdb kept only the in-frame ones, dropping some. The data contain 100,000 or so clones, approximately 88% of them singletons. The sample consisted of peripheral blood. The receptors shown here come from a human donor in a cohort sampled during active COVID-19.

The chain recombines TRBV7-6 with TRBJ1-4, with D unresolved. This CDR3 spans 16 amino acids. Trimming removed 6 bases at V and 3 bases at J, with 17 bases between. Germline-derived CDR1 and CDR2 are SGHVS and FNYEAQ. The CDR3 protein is CASSPGSPVSNEKLFF. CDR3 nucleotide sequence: TGTGCCAGCAGTCCCGGGTCCCCAGTCTCTAATGAAAAACTGTTTTTT.

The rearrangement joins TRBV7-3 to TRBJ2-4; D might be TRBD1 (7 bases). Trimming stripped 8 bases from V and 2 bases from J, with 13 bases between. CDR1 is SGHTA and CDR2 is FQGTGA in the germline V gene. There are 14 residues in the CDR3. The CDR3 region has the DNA TGTGCCAGCGCGCAGGGGGGAACCAAAAACATTCAGTACTTC. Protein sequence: CASAQGGTKNIQYF. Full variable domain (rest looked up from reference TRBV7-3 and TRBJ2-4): GAGVSQTPSNKVTEKGKYVELRCDPISGHTALYWYRQSLGQGPEFLIYFQGTGAADDSGLPNDRFFAVRPEGSVSTLKIQRTERGDSAVYLCASAQGGTKNIQYFGAGTRLSVL.